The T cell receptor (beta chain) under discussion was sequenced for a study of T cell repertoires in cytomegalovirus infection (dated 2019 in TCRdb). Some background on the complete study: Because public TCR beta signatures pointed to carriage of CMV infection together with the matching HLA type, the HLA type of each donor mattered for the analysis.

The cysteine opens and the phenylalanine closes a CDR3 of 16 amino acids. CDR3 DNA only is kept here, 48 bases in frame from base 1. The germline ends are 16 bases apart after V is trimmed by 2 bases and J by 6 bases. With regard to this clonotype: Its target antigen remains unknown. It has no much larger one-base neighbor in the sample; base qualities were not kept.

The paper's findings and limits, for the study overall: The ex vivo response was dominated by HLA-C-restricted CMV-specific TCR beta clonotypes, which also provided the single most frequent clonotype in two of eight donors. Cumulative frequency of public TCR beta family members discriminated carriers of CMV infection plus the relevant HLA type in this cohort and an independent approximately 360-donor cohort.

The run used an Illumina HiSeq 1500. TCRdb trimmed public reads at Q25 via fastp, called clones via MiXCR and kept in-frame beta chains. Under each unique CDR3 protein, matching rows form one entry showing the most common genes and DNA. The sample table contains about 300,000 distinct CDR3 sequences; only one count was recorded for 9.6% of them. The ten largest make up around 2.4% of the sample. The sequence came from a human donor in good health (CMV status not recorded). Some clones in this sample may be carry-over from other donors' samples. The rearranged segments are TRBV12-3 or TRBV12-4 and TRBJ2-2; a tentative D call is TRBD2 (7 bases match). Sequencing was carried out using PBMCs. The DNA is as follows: TGTGCCAGCAGTTTAATGGGGGGGCGCGTTCCCGGGGAGCTGTTTTTT. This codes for CASSLMGGRVPGELFF.